Presented here are 21 T cell receptor beta chains from one specimen sequenced in a study of OX40 agonist ivuxolimab in advanced cancers. Method: immunoSEQ multiplex PCR; TCRdb's copy keeps in-frame clones and lacks some. The sample yields about 70,000 clones, around 86% seen once. The sequences come from CD4+ or CD8+ T cells sorted from blood, collected in a trial of the OX40 agonist ivuxolimab. Source of these receptors: an adult with an advanced solid tumor such as melanoma, head and neck, liver or kidney cancer.

The rearrangement joins TRBV7-2 to TRBJ1-5; D remains unclear. The CDR3 spans 12 residues. CDR1 and CDR2 (germline): SGHTA, FQGNSA. The V end lost 2 bases, the J end lost 3 bases, and 2 bases lay between the germline ends. In DNA, the CDR3 is TGTGCCAGCAGCTTAAACAATCAGCCCCAGCATTTT. This encodes CASSLNNQPQHF.

The V gene is TRBV28, the J gene TRBJ1-4; 7 bases match TRBD1. Trimming at V came to 5 bases and at J to 8 bases, leaving 8 bases not matched to a gene. Germline V CDR1 and CDR2: MDHEN, SYDVKM. This CDR3 is 14 amino acids long. The CDR3 DNA reads TGTGCCAGCAGTGTCTCCGGGACAGACGAAAAACTGTTTTTT. This sequence encodes CASSVSGTDEKLFF.

V usage is TRBV18 and J usage is TRBJ1-4; D unclear. The CDR3 is 14 amino acids. Germline V gene data show CDR1 as KGHSH and CDR2 as LQKENI. The V end lost 5 bases, the J end lost 0 bases, and 7 bases lay between the germline ends. CDR3 protein: CASSALATNEKLFF. The CDR3 DNA reads as TGTGCCAGCTCAGCCTTAGCAACTAATGAAAAACTGTTTTTT.

This chain joins TRBV9 and TRBJ2-5; 7 nucleotides match TRBD1. Germline V gene sequence: CDR1 SGDLS, CDR2 YYNGEE. The trim removed 0 bases at V and 0 bases at J, leaving 2 bases unmatched. The CDR3 is 15 amino acids. CDR3 sequence: CASSVDRGDQETQYF. CDR3 DNA sequence: TGTGCCAGCAGCGTAGACAGGGGAGACCAAGAGACCCAGTACTTC.

The chain carries TRBV5-1 and TRBJ1-2, with D tentatively TRBD1 (6 bases). Germline values: CDR1 SGHRS, CDR2 YFSETQ. The V end was cut by 1 base, the J end by 4 bases, with 14 bases between. This CDR3 has 15 residues. The CDR3 loop reads CASSLLSFRGYGYTF. The DNA for the CDR3 is TGCGCCAGCAGCTTGTTGTCATTCAGGGGCTATGGCTACACCTTC.

The chain recombines TRBV6-5 with TRBJ1-5; D call uncertain. Germline V lookup: CDR1 MNHEY, CDR2 SVGAGI. The CDR3 runs 12 residues. The V end was cut by 6 bases, the J end by 9 bases, with 12 bases between. The CDR3 here is CASRPTWGPQHF. Written as DNA, the CDR3 is TGTGCCAGCAGGCCGACCTGGGGGCCCCAGCATTTT.

V gene TRBV11-2 combines with J gene TRBJ2-2, with TRBD2 matching over 11 bases. The CDR3 sequence is 19 residues long. Germline V gene sequence: CDR1 SGHAT, CDR2 FQNNGV. V shed 4 bases, J shed 7 bases, and the junction held 17 bases outside the gene matches. The CDR3 is CASSSLVGLAGGTLGELFF. The CDR3 DNA follows: TGTGCCAGCAGCTCCCTGGTAGGGCTAGCGGGGGGCACCCTCGGGGAGCTGTTTTTT.

The V call is TRBV6-6, the J call TRBJ2-1, with a tentative D call TRBD2 (5 bases). Germline V gene data show CDR1 as MNHNY and CDR2 as SVGAGI (reference sequence). There are 14 residues in the CDR3. Deletions cut 4 bases from V and 8 bases from J, with 15 bases between. The CDR3: CASSFAGHRDEQFF. CDR3 nucleotide sequence: TGTGCCAGCAGTTTCGCGGGCCATAGGGATGAGCAGTTCTTC.

This rearrangement joins TRBV7-2 to TRBJ2-7, with no clear D. Germline V gene data show CDR1 as SGHTA and CDR2 as FQGNSA. The CDR3 sequence is 14 residues long. Between the trimmed V and J ends, which lost 3 bases and 1 base, there was a span of 10 bases. The CDR3 reads CASSLGAASYEQYF. For the CDR3, the DNA is TGTGCCAGCAGCTTGGGTGCAGCATCCTACGAGCAGTACTTC.

This rearrangement joins TRBV6-1 to TRBJ1-2; D not resolved. The CDR3 totals 13 residues. Trimming left V 7 bases short and J 4 bases short, with 13 bases between. The germline gives CDR1 MNHNS, CDR2 SASEGT. CDR3 in amino acids: CASNPSGSYGYTF. For the CDR3, the DNA is TGTGCCAGCAACCCCTCAGGTAGCTATGGCTACACCTTC.

The chain has TRBV6-1 and TRBJ2-7; D may be TRBD2 (7 bases). V lost 6 bases, J lost 6 bases, and 21 bases lay in between. The CDR3 is 15 amino acids. Germline V lookup: CDR1 MNHNS, CDR2 SASEGT. In DNA form, the CDR3 reads TGTGCCAGCAGGACTCCCGGGAACCGGGGGGCCGAGCAGTACTTC. Residues: CASRTPGNRGAEQYF.

V and J are TRBV6-5 and TRBJ2-7; D is perhaps TRBD2 (5 bases). This CDR3 has 13 residues. Germline lookup yields CDR1 MNHEY and CDR2 SVGAGI. The V and J ends lost 5 bases and 3 bases respectively, with 11 bases between them. The CDR3 DNA follows: TGTGCCAGCAGTATCTGGGGAGTCTACGAGCAGTACTTC. It codes for CASSIWGVYEQYF.

This chain uses TRBV7-9 with TRBJ2-5; tentative D call: TRBD2 (6 bases). The CDR3 has 15 amino acids. Trimming pared 7 bases from V and 2 bases from J, leaving 17 bases between. Per germline, CDR1 SEHNR and CDR2 FQNEAQ (reference sequence). CDR3 sequence: CASTLGGGFQETQYF. Written as DNA, the CDR3 is TGTGCCAGCACCCTAGGTGGAGGGTTTCAAGAGACCCAGTACTTC.

V and J are TRBV7-2 and TRBJ2-1, with 8 bases that match TRBD2. Looked up from germline, CDR1 is SGHTA and CDR2 is FQGNSA. The CDR3 contains 17 residues. V dropped 2 bases and J dropped 5; count of bases not matched to a gene: 11. The CDR3 region has the DNA TGTGCCAGCAGCTTAAGGGGCCGGGCGGGGGGCGACAATGAGCAGTTCTTC. Protein product: CASSLRGRAGGDNEQFF.

The chain couples TRBV5-1 to TRBJ1-1; D remains unclear. Germline V lookup: CDR1 SGHRS, CDR2 YFSETQ. The ends were cut back, 4 bases at V and 7 bases at J, with 14 bases in the middle. The CDR3 sequence is 13 residues long. The CDR3 coding sequence is TGCGCCAGCAGCAATAGGAGGACGGGTGAAGCTTTCTTT. It specifies CASSNRRTGEAFF.

The chain links TRBV7-3 to TRBJ1-2; D remains ambiguous. Germline V gene lookup returns CDR1 SGHTA and CDR2 FQGTGA. This CDR3 comprises 13 residues. V lost 4 bases, J lost 3 bases, and 9 bases lay in between. For the CDR3, the DNA is TGTGCCAGCAGCTCCGACGGAGACTATGGCTACACCTTC. Translating it yields CASSSDGDYGYTF.

This clone has more than one count but fewer than ten. Compared with germline, one end of the junction differs, possibly owing to a read error. The J gene is TRBJ2-1, the V gene TRBV7-7; either TRBD1 or TRBD2 may fit D (5 bases each). This CDR3 has 15 amino acids. Germline CDR1 and CDR2: SSHAT and FNYEAQ (reference sequence). CDR3 in amino acids: CASSPFGGTGNEQFF. The DNA for the CDR3 is TGTGCTAGCAGCCCCTTTGGGGGAACCGGCAATGAGCAGTTCTTC.

The chain joins TRBV6-6 to TRBJ2-3; no clear D gene. The CDR3 covers 12 residues. V was pared by 3 bases and J by 4 bases, with 5 bases between. Germline values: CDR1 MNHNY, CDR2 SVGAGI (reference sequence). The CDR3 coding sequence is TGTGCCAGCAGTTATCTATCAGATACGCAGTATTTT. It translates to CASSYLSDTQYF.

The chain has TRBV5-6 and TRBJ2-3, with 9 bases lining up with TRBD2. There are 16 residues in the CDR3. V was clipped by 3 bases and J by 8 bases; unmatched bases: 13. Germline CDR1 is SGHDT and CDR2 is YYEEEE. The DNA for the CDR3 is TGTGCCAGCAGCTGGAAACCGGGACTAGCAAGTGGTACGCAGTATTTT. Translating it yields CASSWKPGLASGTQYF.

The genes are TRBV2 and TRBJ2-7, with D hard to call. Germline lookup yields CDR1 SNHLY and CDR2 FYNNEI. The CDR3 totals 11 residues. Deletions cut 8 bases from V and 3 bases from J, with 8 bases between. The CDR3 loop is CASGVNYEQYF. The CDR3 coding sequence is TGTGCCAGCGGCGTAAACTACGAGCAGTACTTC.

The chain recombines TRBV6-1 with TRBJ1-1, with D tentatively TRBD1 (5 bases). Germline-derived CDR1 and CDR2 are MNHNS and SASEGT. Trimming left V 7 bases short and J 1 base short, with 13 bases between. CDR3 length: 14 amino acids. CDR3 sequence (DNA): TGTGCCAGCATTCTGACAGTGCCGAACACTGAAGCTTTCTTT. This encodes CASILTVPNTEAFF.